Many counts were recorded for the clone carrying this T cell receptor beta chain. Its antigen is still unknown. The time point is: newly diagnosed GD, antithyroid drugs for less than 3 months. The TCR library was made from RNA that had been extracted from PBMCs in TRIzol. The sample comes from a study of regulatory T cells in long-lasting Graves disease. Assembly of TCR beta libraries relied on iRepertoire HTBI primers together with Arm-PCR of CDR3 regions. TCRdb re-called the multiplex PCR reads through MiXCR, storing one row per CDR3 protein. This table holds some 410,000 distinct CDR3 sequences, around 17% found once. The germline CDR1 and CDR2 sequences are SGHAT and FQNNGV. The V gene end was trimmed by 3 bases and the J gene end by 2 bases; junction bases not matched to a gene: 4. The CDR3 length is 14 residues. Study-level points and caveats: Whereas more than 950 public clonotypes were shared by new patients, persistent patients shared more, at approximately 2,700. For persistent Graves' patients, TCR diversity was lower than for newly diagnosed ones.

The sample was also linked to a second study, of T cells in Graves' hyperthyroidism and ophthalmopathy.

The receptor's source is a woman aged 25 to 39 with Graves disease. The rearrangement links TRBV11-2 to TRBJ2-7, with TRBD1 matching over 7 bases. Sequenced here: peripheral blood mononuclear cells (PBMCs), sampled at new diagnosis, from a patient treated with antithyroid drugs. The CDR3 region has the DNA TGTGCCAGCAGCTTTCCCAGGGGGACCTACGAGCAGTACTTC. This codes for CASSFPRGTYEQYF.